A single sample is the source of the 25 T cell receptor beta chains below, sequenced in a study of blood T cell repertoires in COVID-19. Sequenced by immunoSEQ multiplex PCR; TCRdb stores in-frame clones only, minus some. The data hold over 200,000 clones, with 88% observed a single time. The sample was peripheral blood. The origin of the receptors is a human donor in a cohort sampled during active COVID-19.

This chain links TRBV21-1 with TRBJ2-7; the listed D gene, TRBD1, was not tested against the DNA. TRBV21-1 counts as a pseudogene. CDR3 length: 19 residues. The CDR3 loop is CASSKPGQVAARRGYEQYF. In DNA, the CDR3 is TGTGCCAGCAGCAAACCGGGACAGGTAGCAGCAAGGAGGGGCTACGAGCAGTACTTC.

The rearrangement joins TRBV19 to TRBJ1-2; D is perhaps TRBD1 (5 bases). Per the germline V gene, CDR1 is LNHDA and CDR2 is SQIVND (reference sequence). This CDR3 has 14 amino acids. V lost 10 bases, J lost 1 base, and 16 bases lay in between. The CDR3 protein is CATTGGRLNYGYTF. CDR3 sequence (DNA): TGTGCCACCACGGGGGGTAGACTTAACTATGGCTACACCTTC.

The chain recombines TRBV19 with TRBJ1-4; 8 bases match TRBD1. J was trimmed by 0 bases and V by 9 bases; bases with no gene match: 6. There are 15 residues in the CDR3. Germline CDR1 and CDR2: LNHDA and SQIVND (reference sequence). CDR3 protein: CASETGGPTNEKLFF. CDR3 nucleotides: TGTGCCAGCGAAACAGGGGGACCAACTAATGAAAAACTGTTTTTT.

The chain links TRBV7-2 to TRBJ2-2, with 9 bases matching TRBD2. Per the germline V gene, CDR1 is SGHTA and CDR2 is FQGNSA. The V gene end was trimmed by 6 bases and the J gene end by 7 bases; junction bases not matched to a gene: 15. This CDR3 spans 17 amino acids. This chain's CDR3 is CASRKNLAGPLSGELFF. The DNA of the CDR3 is TGTGCCAGCAGGAAAAACCTAGCGGGACCCCTCAGCGGGGAGCTGTTTTTT.

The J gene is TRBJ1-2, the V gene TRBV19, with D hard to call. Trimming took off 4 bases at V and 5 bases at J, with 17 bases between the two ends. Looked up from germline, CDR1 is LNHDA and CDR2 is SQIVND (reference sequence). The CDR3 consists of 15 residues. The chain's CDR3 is CASSTPGEGIYGYTF. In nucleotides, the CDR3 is TGTGCCAGTAGTACACCGGGAGAGGGTATTTATGGCTACACCTTC.

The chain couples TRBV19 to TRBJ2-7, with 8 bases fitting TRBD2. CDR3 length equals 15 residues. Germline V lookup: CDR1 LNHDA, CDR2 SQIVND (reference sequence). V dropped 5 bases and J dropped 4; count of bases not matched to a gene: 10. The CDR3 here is CASSPTGTSGYEQYF. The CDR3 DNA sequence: TGTGCCAGTAGTCCGACGGGCACTAGCGGTTACGAGCAGTACTTC.

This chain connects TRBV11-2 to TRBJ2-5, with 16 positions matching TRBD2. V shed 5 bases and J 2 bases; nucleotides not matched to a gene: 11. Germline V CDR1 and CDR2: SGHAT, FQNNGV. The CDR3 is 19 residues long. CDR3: CASSPHPGTSGGGQETQYF. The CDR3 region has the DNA TGTGCCAGCAGCCCCCACCCCGGGACTAGCGGGGGGGGGCAAGAGACCCAGTACTTC. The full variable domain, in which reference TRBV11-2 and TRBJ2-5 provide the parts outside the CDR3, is EAGVAQSPRYKIIEKRQSVAFWCNPISGHATLYWYQQILGQGPKLLIQFQNNGVVDDSQLPKDRFSAERLKGVDSTLKIQPAKLEDSAVYLCASSPHPGTSGGGQETQYFGPGTRLLVL.

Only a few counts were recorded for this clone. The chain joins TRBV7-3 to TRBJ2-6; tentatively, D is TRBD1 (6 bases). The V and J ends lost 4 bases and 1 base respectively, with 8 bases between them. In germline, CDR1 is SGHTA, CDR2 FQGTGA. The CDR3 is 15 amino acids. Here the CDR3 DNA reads TGTGCCAGCAGCTCAAGGGGGTCTGGGGCCAACGTCCTGACTTTC. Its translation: CASSSRGSGANVLTF.

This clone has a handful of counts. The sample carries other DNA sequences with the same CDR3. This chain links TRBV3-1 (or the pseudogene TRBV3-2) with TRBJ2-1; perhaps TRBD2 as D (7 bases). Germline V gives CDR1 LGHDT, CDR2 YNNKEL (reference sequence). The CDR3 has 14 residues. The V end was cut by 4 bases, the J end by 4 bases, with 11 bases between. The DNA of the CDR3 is TGTGCCAGCAGCCGCGGGGGCGCGTACAATGAGCAGTTCTTC. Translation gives CASSRGGAYNEQFF.

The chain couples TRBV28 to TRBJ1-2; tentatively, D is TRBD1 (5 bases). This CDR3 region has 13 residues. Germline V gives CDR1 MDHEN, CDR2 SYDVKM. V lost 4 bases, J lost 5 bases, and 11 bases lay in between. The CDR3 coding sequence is TGTGCCAGCAGTTCCCGGCAGGGATATGGCTACACCTTC. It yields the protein CASSSRQGYGYTF.

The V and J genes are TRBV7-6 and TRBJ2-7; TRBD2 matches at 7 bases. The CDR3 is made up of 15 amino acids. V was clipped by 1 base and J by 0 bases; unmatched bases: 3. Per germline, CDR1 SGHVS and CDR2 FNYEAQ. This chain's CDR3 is CASSLGAGSSYEQYF. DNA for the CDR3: TGTGCCAGCAGCTTAGGAGCGGGGAGCTCCTACGAGCAGTACTTC. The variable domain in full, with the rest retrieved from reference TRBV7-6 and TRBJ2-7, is GAGVSQSPRYKVTKRGQDVALRCDPISGHVSLYWYRQALGQGPEFLTYFNYEAQQDKSGLPNDRFSAERPEGSISTLTIQRTEQRDSAMYRCASSLGAGSSYEQYFGPGTRLTVT.

CDR3 in amino acids: CASSPDRGSYEQYF. The CDR3 DNA reads TGTGCCAGCAGCCCAGATCGGGGGAGCTACGAGCAGTACTTC. The gene calls are TRBV7-2 and TRBJ2-7; TRBD2 might be the D (6 bases). The germline CDR1 and CDR2 sequences are SGHTA and FQGNSA. CDR3 length equals 14 residues. Trimming shortened V by 5 bases and J by 3 bases, and 14 bases separated the two germline ends.

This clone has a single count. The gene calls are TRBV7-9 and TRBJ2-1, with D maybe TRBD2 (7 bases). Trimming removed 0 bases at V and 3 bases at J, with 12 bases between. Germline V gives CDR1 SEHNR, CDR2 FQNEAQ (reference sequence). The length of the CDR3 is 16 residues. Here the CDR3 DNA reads TGTGCCAGCAGCTTAGCGGGAGGGGGGATCTACAATGAGCAGTTCTTC. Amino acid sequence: CASSLAGGGIYNEQFF.

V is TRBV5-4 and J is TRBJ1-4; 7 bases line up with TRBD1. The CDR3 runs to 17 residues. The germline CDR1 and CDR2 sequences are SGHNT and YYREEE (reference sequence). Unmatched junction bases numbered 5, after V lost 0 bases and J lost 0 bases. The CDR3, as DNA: TGTGCCAGCAGCTTGGGACAGGGTGCCGCAACTAATGAAAAACTGTTTTTT. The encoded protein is CASSLGQGAATNEKLFF.

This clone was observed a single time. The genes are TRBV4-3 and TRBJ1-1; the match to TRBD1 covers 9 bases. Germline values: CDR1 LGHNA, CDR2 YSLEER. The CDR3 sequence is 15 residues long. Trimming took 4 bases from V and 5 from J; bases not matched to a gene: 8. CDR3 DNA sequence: TGCGCCAGCAGCCTGACTGGACAGGGGTTAACTGAAGCTTTCTTT. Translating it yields CASSLTGQGLTEAFF.

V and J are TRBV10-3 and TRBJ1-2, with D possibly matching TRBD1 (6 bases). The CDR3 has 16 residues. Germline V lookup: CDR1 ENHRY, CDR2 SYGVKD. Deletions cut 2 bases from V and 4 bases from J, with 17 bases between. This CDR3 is CAISERDMKEFYGYTF. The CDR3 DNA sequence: TGTGCCATCAGTGAGCGGGACATGAAGGAGTTCTATGGCTACACCTTC.

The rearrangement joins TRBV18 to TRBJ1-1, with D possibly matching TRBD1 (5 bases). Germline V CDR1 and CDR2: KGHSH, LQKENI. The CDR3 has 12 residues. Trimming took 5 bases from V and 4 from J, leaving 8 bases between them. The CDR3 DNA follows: TGTGCCAGCTCATTACAGGTCACTGAAGCTTTCTTT. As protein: CASSLQVTEAFF.

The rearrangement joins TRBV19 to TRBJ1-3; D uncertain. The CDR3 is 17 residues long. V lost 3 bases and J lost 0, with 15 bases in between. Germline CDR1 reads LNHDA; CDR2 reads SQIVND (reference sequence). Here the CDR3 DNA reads TGTGCCAGTAGTATCGCCCTTCTACAGAGCTCTGGAAACACCATATATTTT. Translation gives CASSIALLQSSGNTIYF.

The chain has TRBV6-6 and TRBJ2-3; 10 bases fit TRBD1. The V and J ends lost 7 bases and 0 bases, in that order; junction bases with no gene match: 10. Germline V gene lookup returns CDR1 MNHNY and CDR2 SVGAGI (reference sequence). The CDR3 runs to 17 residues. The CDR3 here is CASTRTGGPTSTDTQYF. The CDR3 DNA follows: TGTGCCAGCACTCGGACAGGGGGGCCAACTAGCACAGATACGCAGTATTTT.

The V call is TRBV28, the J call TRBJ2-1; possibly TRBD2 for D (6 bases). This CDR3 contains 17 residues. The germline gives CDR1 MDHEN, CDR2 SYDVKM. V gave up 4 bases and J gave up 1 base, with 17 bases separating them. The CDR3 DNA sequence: TGTGCCAGCAGTTCCTTAAGGGGTAGCGGTTCCTACAATGAGCAGTTCTTC. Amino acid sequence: CASSSLRGSGSYNEQFF.

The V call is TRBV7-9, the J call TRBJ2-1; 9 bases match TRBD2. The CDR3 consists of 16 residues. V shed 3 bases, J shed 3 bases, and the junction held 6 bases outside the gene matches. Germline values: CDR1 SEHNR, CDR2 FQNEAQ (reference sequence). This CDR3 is CASSLTSGYIYNEQFF. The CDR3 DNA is TGTGCCAGCAGCTTGACTAGCGGATACATCTACAATGAGCAGTTCTTC.

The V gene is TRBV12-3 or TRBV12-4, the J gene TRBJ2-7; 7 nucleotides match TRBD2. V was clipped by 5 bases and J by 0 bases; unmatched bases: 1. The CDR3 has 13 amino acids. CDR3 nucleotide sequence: TGTGCCAGCAGTAAGCGGGGCTCCTACGAGCAGTACTTC. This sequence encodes CASSKRGSYEQYF.

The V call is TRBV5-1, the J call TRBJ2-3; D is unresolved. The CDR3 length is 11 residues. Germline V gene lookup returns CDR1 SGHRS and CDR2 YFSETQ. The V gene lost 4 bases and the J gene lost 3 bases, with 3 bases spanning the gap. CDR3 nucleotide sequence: TGCGCCAGCAGCCTTACAGATACGCAGTATTTT. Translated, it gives CASSLTDTQYF.

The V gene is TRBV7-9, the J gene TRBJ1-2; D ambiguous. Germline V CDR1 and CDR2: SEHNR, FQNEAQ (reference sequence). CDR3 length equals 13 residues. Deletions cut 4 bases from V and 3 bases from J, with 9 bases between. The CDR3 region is CASSYWEDYGYTF. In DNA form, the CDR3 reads TGTGCCAGCAGCTATTGGGAGGACTATGGCTACACCTTC.

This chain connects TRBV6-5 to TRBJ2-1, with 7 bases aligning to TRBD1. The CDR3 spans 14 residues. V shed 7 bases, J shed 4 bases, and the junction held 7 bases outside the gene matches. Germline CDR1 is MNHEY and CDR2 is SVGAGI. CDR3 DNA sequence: TGTGCCAGCACCCGACAGGGCCCTTACAATGAGCAGTTCTTC. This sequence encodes CASTRQGPYNEQFF.